These T cell receptor beta chains were read from a single sample in a study of CD8 T cells in Susac syndrome. Via MiXCR, TCRdb re-called the immunoSEQ multiplex PCR reads, giving one row per CDR3 protein. This sample carries some 180,000 distinct CDR3 sequences, 85% to 95% of them seen once, and the ten largest clones take around 0.1%. The sample taken for sequencing was CD4+ T cells from PBMCs. The receptors come from a human donor in good health. The conserved cysteine and the conserved F or W are not part of the CDR3 here. D genes are given only for firm matches.

J gene | V gene | D gene | CDR3 protein
TRBJ1-3 | TRBV9 | . | ASSAVGRGRTRDTIY
TRBJ2-5 | TRBV7-9 | TRBD2 | ASSSGLAGGTTGTQY
TRBJ2-5 | TRBV7-2 | . | ASSPAFGTQY
TRBJ1-5 | TRBV20-1 | . | SAKPGPQPQH
TRBJ1-2 | TRBV29-1 | TRBD1 | SADRGPYGYT
TRBJ1-5 | TRBV3-1 | . | ASSQGRSSNQPQH
TRBJ2-1 | TRBV7-6 | . | ASSLGGYGTYNEQF
TRBJ1-2 | TRBV7-2 | TRBD1 | ASSFGTDSNYGYT
TRBJ2-5 | TRBV6-6 | . | ASSLRGLETQY
TRBJ1-2 | TRBV5-1 | TRBD1 | ASSLALGQGIGYT
TRBJ2-7 | TRBV12-3/TRBV12-4 | . | ASSTQQRRLY
TRBJ2-1 | TRBV6-5 | TRBD2 | ASSPGTSGFREQF
TRBJ2-6 | TRBV7-2 | . | ASSLGQRSGANVLT
TRBJ1-1 | TRBV5-4 | . | ASSPRQLNTEAF
TRBJ2-5 | TRBV7-2 | . | ASSLAATYQETQY
TRBJ2-5 | TRBV5-4 | TRBD1 | ASSKDRGRETQY
TRBJ2-5 | TRBV9 | TRBD2 | ASSVALGTSDETQY
TRBJ2-4 | TRBV28 | . | ASSLSFTRGAKNIQY
TRBJ1-6 | TRBV5-4 | . | ASSLDIESPLH